The 14 T cell receptor beta chains reported below all come from one sample, sequenced in a study of post-analysis software for immune sequencing data. Study-wide results and caveats: When patients were compared with controls, a handful of TRBV segments were more frequent, TRBV5-6, TRBV5-1 and TRBV20-1 among them.

These receptors have no known antigen. Tagging with unique molecular identifiers was a feature of the TCR beta cDNA libraries. One entry per CDR3 protein, called by TCRdb with MiXCR from the PCR reads. The sample yields approximately 730,000 distinct CDR3 sequences, approximately 30% seen once. The sample was blood. All receptors come from a girl aged 5 to 17 with multiple sclerosis.

This clonotype was counted many times. The rearrangement uses TRBV6-6 and TRBJ2-7; D is unresolved. Looked up from germline, CDR1 is MNHNY and CDR2 is SVGAGI (reference sequence). This CDR3 has 12 residues. V was shortened by 7 bases and J by 1 base, with 8 bases between the two germline ends. The CDR3 region is CASTRDSYEQYF. In DNA form, the CDR3 reads TGTGCCAGCACGCGTGATTCCTACGAGCAGTACTTC.

This clonotype showed up just a few times. This chain connects TRBV29-1 to TRBJ1-1; TRBD1 aligns across 10 bases. From germline, CDR1 is SQVTM and CDR2 ANQGSEA. The CDR3 sequence is 14 residues long. Trimming took 6 bases from V and 8 from J; bases not matched to a gene: 12. The CDR3 region is CSVITRDRGREAFF. The DNA for the CDR3 is TGCAGCGTGATCACTCGGGACAGGGGCCGAGAAGCTTTCTTT.

This clonotype was seen only once. V usage is TRBV7-9 and J usage is TRBJ1-6; possibly TRBD1 for D (6 bases). CDR1 and CDR2 from the germline V gene are SEHNR and FQNEAQ (reference sequence). The length of the CDR3 is 11 residues. Between the trimmed V and J ends, which lost 7 bases and 14 bases, there was a span of 12 bases. This chain's CDR3 is CASTDGGTLHF. Written as DNA, the CDR3 is TGTGCCAGCACCGACGGGGGCACCCTCCACTTT.

This clonotype was counted a few times. This rearrangement joins TRBV11-2 to TRBJ2-7, with TRBD2 as a possible D gene (6 bases). Germline V gives CDR1 SGHAT, CDR2 FQNNGV. V was pared by 2 bases and J by 5 bases, with 19 bases between. The CDR3 totals 16 residues. The CDR3 sequence: CASSLKLDYSAHEQYF. CDR3 sequence (DNA): TGTGCCAGCAGCTTAAAGCTGGACTATTCAGCGCACGAGCAGTACTTC.

This clonotype was detected only a few times. This chain joins TRBV20-1 and TRBJ1-1, with 11 positions matching TRBD1. This CDR3 has 16 amino acids. CDR1 and CDR2 (germline): DFQATT, SNEGSKA (reference sequence). V lost 5 bases and J lost 2; bases outside the gene matches: 10. The CDR3 DNA follows: TGCAGTGCTCCTGGGACAGGGGGTTTTATCAACACTGAAGCTTTCTTT. Translation gives CSAPGTGGFINTEAFF.

This clonotype has a handful of counts. The chain combines TRBV29-1 with TRBJ2-3; 8 bases fit TRBD1. The CDR3 contains 15 residues. CDR1 and CDR2 (germline): SQVTM, ANQGSEA. Losses at the gene ends were 0 bases for V and 8 bases for J; bases not matched to a gene: 10. The CDR3 DNA follows: TGCAGCGTTGAAGACCGAACACCAGGGGGCTCTACGCAGTATTTT. It encodes CSVEDRTPGGSTQYF.

In its sample, this clonotype was seen a few times. The rearrangement uses TRBV20-1 and TRBJ1-1, with a weak D call TRBD1 (5 bases). Trimming pared 6 bases from V and 0 bases from J, leaving 17 bases between. The CDR3 is 15 residues long. The V gene's germline CDR1 is DFQATT and CDR2 SNEGSKA (reference sequence). The DNA of the CDR3 is TGCAGTGCCCGGGACCCCTTGAGCCTGAACACTGAAGCTTTCTTT. The encoded protein is CSARDPLSLNTEAFF.

This chain links TRBV7-9 with TRBJ2-1, with D uncertain. Trimming cost V 5 bases and J 8 bases, with 13 bases left between them. This CDR3 has 13 amino acids. The germline gives CDR1 SEHNR, CDR2 FQNEAQ (reference sequence). The CDR3 DNA follows: TGTGCCAGCAGCCGGCCCGCGGTGGATGAGCAGTTCTTC. Protein: CASSRPAVDEQFF. Looking up the rest from reference TRBV7-9 and TRBJ2-1 gives the full variable domain: DTGVSQNPRHKITKRGQNVTFRCDPISEHNRLYWYRQTLGQGPEFLTYFQNEAQLEKSRLLSDRFSAERPKGSFSTLEIQRTEQGDSAMYLCASSRPAVDEQFFGPGTRLTVL.

This clonotype was observed a single time. Sequence at one end of the junction differs from germline and may be a read error. This chain joins TRBV18 and TRBJ2-7; 11 nucleotides agree with TRBD2. Germline-derived CDR1 and CDR2 are KGHSH and LQKENI. The CDR3 is 15 amino acids. CDR3 amino acids: CASSYPTSGNYGQYF. CDR3 in DNA: TGTGCCAGCTCATACCCGACTAGCGGGAACTACGGGCAGTACTTC.

This clonotype was seen just once. The chain combines TRBV6-2 or TRBV6-3 with TRBJ2-3; tentative D call: TRBD2 (5 bases). Germline V lookup: CDR1 MNHEY, CDR2 SVGEGT. V dropped 6 bases and J dropped 2 bases, with 12 bases sitting between them. The CDR3 totals 14 residues. The CDR3 region is CASSSEGLTDTQYF. CDR3 nucleotide sequence: TGTGCCAGCAGCTCCGAAGGACTCACAGATACGCAGTATTTT.

On this clonotype: One junction end disagrees with the germline gene, perhaps due to a read error. The rearrangement links TRBV27 to TRBJ2-2; D call uncertain. From germline, CDR1 is MNHEY and CDR2 SMNVEV (reference sequence). The CDR3 spans 13 residues. Here the CDR3 reads CASSKANTGELFF. In DNA, the CDR3 is TGTGCCAGCAGCAAGGCGAACACTGGGGAGCTGTTTTTT.

This clonotype was seen only a few times. The chain is built from TRBV29-1 and TRBJ2-1, with 8 bases fitting TRBD2. CDR3 size: 13 residues. Germline V gives CDR1 SQVTM, CDR2 ANQGSEA. After removal of 6 bases from V and 7 bases from J, the junction contained 8 bases not matched to a gene. In DNA, the CDR3 is TGCAGCGTCGAGAGGGGACTAGGTAATGAGCAGTTCTTC. Translation gives CSVERGLGNEQFF.

This clonotype was observed at least ten times. This chain links TRBV28 with TRBJ2-1; 13 bases agree with TRBD2. J lost 2 bases, V lost 6 bases, and 13 bases had no gene match. The V gene's germline CDR1 is MDHEN and CDR2 SYDVKM. The CDR3 runs to 19 residues. CDR3 in amino acids: CASRPHTGTSGVTYNEQFF. CDR3 coding DNA: TGTGCCAGCAGGCCCCATACGGGGACTAGCGGGGTAACCTACAATGAGCAGTTCTTC.

This clonotype was counted at least ten times. This chain uses TRBV20-1 with TRBJ2-5, with D perhaps TRBD2 (7 bases). V was pared by 0 bases and J by 5 bases, with 16 bases between. Germline V gene lookup returns CDR1 DFQATT and CDR2 SNEGSKA (reference sequence). This CDR3 has 15 residues. This chain's CDR3 is CSARDLGGQGETQYF. CDR3 nucleotides: TGCAGTGCTAGAGATCTGGGGGGGCAGGGGGAGACCCAGTACTTC.